The present TCR beta chain was sequenced within a study of T cells after posttransplantation cyclophosphamide (dated by TCRdb to the mid-2010s). For the study in its entirety: Using TRB sequencing, the study followed how the T cell repertoire reconstituted after myeloablative bone marrow transplantation in which posttransplantation cyclophosphamide served as GVHD prophylaxis. Antigen receptor sequencing covered samples from 35 PTCy-treated patients and 16 of their related bone marrow donors. Blood from every one of the 30 to 35 PTCy patients who had 1-year posttransplant specimens underwent TRB sequencing. Up to about 3 additional blood samples from 2 to 5.2 years after transplant were also TRB-sequenced in 3 patients, as was pretransplant blood from several patients. Because TRA and TRB clonality correlated tightly in about ten samples, the subsequent TCR analyses were limited to TRB only. Public TRB sequences were compared against a database of over 3,500 sequences linked to responses to pathogens, tumor antigens, self-antigens and alloantigens.

Points on this clone: The antigen it recognizes is unknown. Base quality data are lacking; no much larger clone is found one base away.

TRB sequencing used genomic DNA with the immunoSEQ assay at survey resolution or the hsTCRB kit. Per the original workflow: Initial read processing used immunoSEQ software, and repertoire analyses used the LymphoSeq R package. For each TRB dataset, clonality was calculated as 1 minus normalized Shannon entropy, and the Gini coefficient was computed as well. Phenotypes of unsorted samples were inferred by mapping TRB sequences from sorted subsets of the recipient or donor onto unsorted samples of the same recipient. TCRdb stores this immuneACCESS table with in-frame sequences only. Part of the clones is absent; in the studies checked, under half of the shortfall reflects unresolved V genes, and no reason is known for the rest. V, J and clone size reflect that table, while D and trimming were determined from the DNA. This sample comprises some 20,000 clones, around 98% of them detected only once. The top ten hold around 0.15% of the sample.

Viable CD3+CD4+ or CD3+CD8+ cells that were CCR7+CD45RA+CD45RO-CD95-CD27+CD28+ were defined as naive T cells. On the day of marrow donation, related bone marrow donors gave peripheral blood samples. Peripheral blood and bone marrow mononuclear cells were isolated by Ficoll-Hypaque density centrifugation and were cryopreserved. FACS on a FACSAria II was used to sort CD4+ and CD8+ T cells, including the naive and memory subsets. The junction shows trimming of 7 bases on V and 4 bases on J, plus 14 bases between the germline ends. The CDR3 holds 14 amino acids from the cysteine to the phenylalanine. Only the CDR3 part of the read is kept: 42 bases, read in frame from the first base. The germline V gene specifies SGHTS as CDR1 and YDEGEE as CDR2. Here is what the overall study found, with its caveats: Across approximately 41 patients, TRB clonality was highly associated with recipient CMV seropositivity and CMV reactivation, and PTCy diversity was similar to diversity in CNI/methotrexate controls. At 1-2 months, donor-recipient similarity was low but rose over the first year, and the later blood repertoires were often dominated by donor CD8+ memory clones. The TRB repertoires of T cells infiltrating skin or the GI tract showed only limited overlap with the TRB repertoires found in blood.

The sequence derives from a man in his forties or fifties in good health, CMV-negative, and a related stem cell transplant donor. The material sequenced was naive CD4+ T cells sorted from PBMCs. Recombination linked TRBV5-8 to TRBJ1-4, and the D gene may be TRBD1, 5 bases matching. The CDR3 protein: CASAAGGVNEKLFF. The DNA sequence is as follows: TGTGCCAGCGCCGCTGGGGGGGTTAATGAAAAACTGTTTTTT.